This entry lists 18 T cell receptor beta chains sequenced from one sample in a study of blood T cell repertoires in COVID-19. Sequencing was performed with immunoSEQ multiplex PCR; in TCRdb, only in-frame clones are kept and a portion is missing. The sample has some 270,000 clones; about nine tenths are singletons. The sequenced material came from peripheral blood. These receptors were taken from a man aged 50-59 years with acute or convalescent COVID-19.

This rearrangement joins TRBV7-3 to TRBJ1-2; no firm D call. V was clipped by 2 bases and J by 2 bases, with 12 bases between them. The CDR3 extends over 15 amino acids. The germline gives CDR1 SGHTA, CDR2 FQGTGA. The CDR3: CASSLVPGSNYGYTF. The CDR3 coding sequence is TGTGCCAGCAGCTTAGTACCGGGATCGAACTATGGCTACACCTTC. The complete variable domain, with remaining parts taken from reference TRBV7-3 and TRBJ1-2, reads GAGVSQTPSNKVTEKGKYVELRCDPISGHTALYWYRQSLGQGPEFLIYFQGTGAADDSGLPNDRFFAVRPEGSVSTLKIQRTERGDSAVYLCASSLVPGSNYGYTFGSGTRLTVV.

The gene calls are TRBV3-1 (or the pseudogene TRBV3-2) and TRBJ2-7; 10 nucleotides line up with TRBD2. Germline V gene lookup returns CDR1 LGHDT and CDR2 YNNKEL (reference sequence). V lost 4 bases, J lost 6 bases, and 12 bases stayed unmatched. The CDR3 totals 16 residues. The CDR3 reads CASSRGSGGAVLEQYF. The CDR3 DNA reads as TGTGCCAGCAGCCGTGGAAGCGGGGGGGCCGTCCTCGAGCAGTACTTC.

This clone has more than one count but fewer than ten. The V and J genes are TRBV10-3 and TRBJ2-7; weak D call: TRBD1 (6 bases). CDR3 length: 17 amino acids. The germline CDR1 and CDR2 sequences are ENHRY and SYGVKD. V was clipped by 0 bases and J by 1 base, with 16 bases between them. The CDR3 nucleotides are TGTGCCATCAGTGAGTCAGAGACAGGCCGACAATCCTACGAGCAGTACTTC. The encoded protein is CAISESETGRQSYEQYF.

The chain joins TRBV7-9 to TRBJ1-4; no clear D gene. The V end lost 7 bases, the J end lost 7 bases, and 13 bases lay between the germline ends. The CDR3 is made up of 13 amino acids. Germline CDR1 reads SEHNR; CDR2 reads FQNEAQ (reference sequence). The CDR3 is CASKAEGGEKLFF. As DNA, the CDR3 is TGTGCCAGCAAGGCGGAGGGCGGTGAAAAACTGTTTTTT.

The chain combines TRBV9 with TRBJ1-1; maybe TRBD1 (6 bases). The CDR3 sequence is 14 residues long. V lost 7 bases and J lost 4, with 17 bases in between. Germline CDR1 SGDLS, CDR2 YYNGEE. The chain's CDR3 is CASSSGGGGTEAFF. DNA for the CDR3: TGTGCCAGCTCTTCCGGGGGCGGGGGCACTGAAGCTTTCTTT.

In its sample, this clone was seen once. This chain joins TRBV5-1 and TRBJ1-2; 7 bases align to TRBD1. This CDR3 is built from 16 residues. V lost 4 bases to trimming and J lost 4 bases; unmatched junction nucleotides: 13. Germline V gene data show CDR1 as SGHRS and CDR2 as YFSETQ. CDR3 region: CASSLIPGTDSYGYTF. The CDR3 coding sequence is TGCGCCAGCAGCCTCATCCCCGGGACAGACTCCTATGGCTACACCTTC.

The V call is TRBV10-3, the J call TRBJ1-2, with D perhaps matching TRBD1 (6 bases). The CDR3 runs to 12 residues. Trimming cost V 1 base and J 9 bases, with 9 bases left between them. CDR1 is ENHRY, CDR2 SYGVKD, per germline. CDR3 DNA sequence: TGTGCCATCAGTGAGTGGGGACAAAGCTACACCTTC. It is translated as CAISEWGQSYTF.

J is TRBJ1-6 and V is TRBV27; no reliable D call. There are 14 residues in the CDR3. Looked up from germline, CDR1 is MNHEY and CDR2 is SMNVEV (reference sequence). Deletions cut 3 bases from V and 7 bases from J, with 10 bases between. The CDR3 loop is CASSFYGGNSPLHF. CDR3 nucleotide sequence: TGTGCCAGCAGTTTTTACGGAGGAAATTCACCCCTCCACTTT.

The rearrangement links TRBV20-1 to TRBJ1-1; 8 positions agree with TRBD1. V shed 3 bases and J 6 bases; nucleotides not matched to a gene: 12. The CDR3 sequence is 15 residues long. The germline V gene encodes CDR1 DFQATT and CDR2 SNEGSKA (reference sequence). CDR3 residues: CSASGLTGGWPEAFF. The CDR3 nucleotides are TGCAGTGCTAGTGGTCTTACAGGGGGTTGGCCTGAAGCTTTCTTT.

The J gene is TRBJ1-1, the V gene TRBV27; the match to TRBD1 covers 9 bases. V lost 5 bases and J lost 0; bases outside the gene matches: 13. CDR1 is MNHEY, CDR2 SMNVEV, per germline (reference sequence). There are 18 residues in the CDR3. Here the CDR3 DNA reads TGTGCCAGCAGTCCAGAAGACCCGGGACAGGGCATGAACACTGAAGCTTTCTTT. Its translation: CASSPEDPGQGMNTEAFF.

This chain connects TRBV5-5 to TRBJ2-7, with TRBD2 as a possible D gene (6 bases). V was pared by 7 bases and J by 2 bases, with 16 bases between. The CDR3 has 14 residues. Germline values: CDR1 SGHKS, CDR2 YYEKEE (reference sequence). This CDR3 reads CASQEGPGPYEQYF. The CDR3 region has the DNA TGTGCCAGCCAGGAGGGGCCCGGACCCTACGAGCAGTACTTC.

This chain joins TRBV27 and TRBJ2-7; 14 bases agree with TRBD2. Germline assignment: CDR1 MNHEY and CDR2 SMNVEV (reference sequence). The CDR3 runs to 15 residues. V gave up 6 bases and J gave up 3 bases; unmatched junction bases: 4. Here the CDR3 reads CASSRLAGGFYEQYF. The CDR3 DNA reads TGTGCCAGCAGCCGACTAGCGGGGGGGTTCTACGAGCAGTACTTC.

The chain combines TRBV6-2 or TRBV6-3 with TRBJ2-7; 9 nucleotides agree with TRBD2. The V segment lost 2 bases and the J segment 4 bases; nucleotides outside the gene matches: 3. This CDR3 spans 14 amino acids. Germline-derived CDR1 and CDR2 are MNHEY and SVGEGT. In DNA, the CDR3 is TGTGCCAGCAGTTACACGGCGGGGGGGTACGAGCAGTACTTC. Residues: CASSYTAGGYEQYF.

The genes are TRBV6-1 and TRBJ1-2; D might be TRBD1 (6 bases). Trimming took 0 bases from V and 5 from J, leaving 13 bases between them. Germline V lookup: CDR1 MNHNS, CDR2 SASEGT. This CDR3 comprises 15 residues. The CDR3 coding sequence is TGTGCCAGCAGTGAAGCAAGGGGGATTGCGTATGGCTACACCTTC. It encodes CASSEARGIAYGYTF.

CDR3 nucleotides: TGTGCCTGGAGCGCCGCCACAGGGGGATTTGGCTACACCTTC. This encodes CAWSAATGGFGYTF. This rearrangement joins TRBV30 to TRBJ1-2, with TRBD1 matching over 8 bases. V was clipped by 3 bases and J by 7 bases; unmatched bases: 10. Germline CDR1 is GTSNPN and CDR2 is SVGIG (reference sequence). The CDR3 contains 14 residues.

The J gene is TRBJ2-7, the V gene TRBV12-2; the table's D call, TRBD2, has no DNA check behind it. TRBV12-2 is annotated as a pseudogene. This CDR3 region has 11 residues. CDR3 amino acids: CASRLNPGLNF. CDR3 coding DNA: TGTGCAAGTCGCTTAAACCCGGGGTTGAACTTC.

The chain links TRBV19 to TRBJ1-1, with D perhaps TRBD1 (6 bases). Germline V gives CDR1 LNHDA, CDR2 SQIVND (reference sequence). The V gene lost 6 bases and the J gene lost 6 bases, with 14 bases spanning the gap. This CDR3 is built from 13 residues. The CDR3: CASRKQGRAEAFF. CDR3 nucleotides: TGTGCCAGTAGGAAACAGGGACGAGCTGAAGCTTTCTTT. The variable domain in full, completed from reference TRBV19 and TRBJ1-1, reads DGGITQSPKYLFRKEGQNVTLSCEQNLNHDAMYWYRQDPGQGLRLIYYSQIVNDFQKGDIAEGYSVSREKKESFPLTVTSAQKNPTAFYLCASRKQGRAEAFFGQGTRLTVV.

The rearrangement joins TRBV5-1 to TRBJ1-2; a possible D gene is TRBD1 (5 bases). CDR3 size: 13 residues. V lost 4 bases and J 7 bases, leaving 14 bases between the germline ends. The V gene's germline CDR1 is SGHRS and CDR2 YFSETQ. CDR3 sequence: CASSPSSGGGYTF. The CDR3 region has the DNA TGCGCCAGCAGCCCCTCCTCCGGGGGTGGCTACACCTTC.